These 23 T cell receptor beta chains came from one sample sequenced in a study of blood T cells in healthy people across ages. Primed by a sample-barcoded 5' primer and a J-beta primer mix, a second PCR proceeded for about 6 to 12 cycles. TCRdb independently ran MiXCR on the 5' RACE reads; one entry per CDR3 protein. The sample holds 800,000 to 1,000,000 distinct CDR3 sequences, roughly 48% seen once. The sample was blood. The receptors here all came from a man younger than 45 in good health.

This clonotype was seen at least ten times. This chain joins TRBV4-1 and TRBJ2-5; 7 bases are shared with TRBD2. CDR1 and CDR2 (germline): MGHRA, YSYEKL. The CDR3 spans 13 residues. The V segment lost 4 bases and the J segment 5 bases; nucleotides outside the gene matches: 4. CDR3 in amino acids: CASSPRGEETQYF. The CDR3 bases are TGCGCCAGCAGCCCACGGGGGGAGGAGACCCAGTACTTC.

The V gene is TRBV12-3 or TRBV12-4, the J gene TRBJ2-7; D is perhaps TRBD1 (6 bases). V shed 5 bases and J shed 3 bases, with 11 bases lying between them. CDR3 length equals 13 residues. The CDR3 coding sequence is TGTGCCAGCAGTGTAGGACAGATCTACGAGCAGTACTTC. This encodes CASSVGQIYEQYF.

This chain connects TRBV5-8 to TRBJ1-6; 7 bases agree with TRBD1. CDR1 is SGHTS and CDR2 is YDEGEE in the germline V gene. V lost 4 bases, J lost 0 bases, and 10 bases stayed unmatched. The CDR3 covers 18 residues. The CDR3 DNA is TGTGCCAGCAGCGCGGGACAGCCCATTAGCTCCTATAATTCACCCCTCCACTTT. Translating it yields CASSAGQPISSYNSPLHF.

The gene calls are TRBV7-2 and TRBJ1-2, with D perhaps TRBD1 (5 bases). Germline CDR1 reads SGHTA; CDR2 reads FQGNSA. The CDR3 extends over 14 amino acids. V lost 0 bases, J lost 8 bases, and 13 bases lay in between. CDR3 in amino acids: CASSLAGGAMGYTF. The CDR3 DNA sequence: TGTGCCAGCAGCTTAGCGGGAGGGGCGATGGGCTACACCTTC.

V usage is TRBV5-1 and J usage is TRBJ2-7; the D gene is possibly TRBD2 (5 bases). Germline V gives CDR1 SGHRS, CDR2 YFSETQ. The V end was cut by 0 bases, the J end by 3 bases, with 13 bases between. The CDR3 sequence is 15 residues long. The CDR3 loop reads CASSLERQSSYEQYF. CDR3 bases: TGCGCCAGCAGCTTGGAGCGGCAGTCCAGCTACGAGCAGTACTTC. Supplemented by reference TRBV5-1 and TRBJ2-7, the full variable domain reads KAGVTQTPRYLIKTRGQQVTLSCSPISGHRSVSWYQQTPGQGLQFLFEYFSETQRNKGNFPGRFSGRQFSNSRSEMNVSTLELGDSALYLCASSLERQSSYEQYFGPGTRLTVT.

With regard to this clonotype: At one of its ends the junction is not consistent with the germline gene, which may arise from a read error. This CDR3 reads CVSSSSGGCFNEQFF. The CDR3 bases are TGTGTCAGCAGCTCCTCAGGGGGCTGTTTCAATGAGCAGTTCTTC. The chain is built from TRBV7-9 and TRBJ2-1; TRBD1 matches 8 bases. The CDR3 consists of 15 residues. Germline CDR1 SEHNR, CDR2 FQNEAQ (reference sequence).

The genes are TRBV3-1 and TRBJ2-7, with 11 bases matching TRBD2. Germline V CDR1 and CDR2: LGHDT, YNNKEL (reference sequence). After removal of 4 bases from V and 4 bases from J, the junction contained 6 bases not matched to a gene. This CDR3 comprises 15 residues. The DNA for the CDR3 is TGTGCCAGCAGCCCGACTCTAGCGGGGGGATACGAGCAGTACTTC. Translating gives CASSPTLAGGYEQYF.

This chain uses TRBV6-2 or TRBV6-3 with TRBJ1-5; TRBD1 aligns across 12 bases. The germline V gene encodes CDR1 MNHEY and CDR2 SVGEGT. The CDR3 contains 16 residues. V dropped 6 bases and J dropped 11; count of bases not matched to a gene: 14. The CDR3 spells CASRTYRDRGPSSQHF. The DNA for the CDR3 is TGTGCCAGCAGAACCTACCGGGACAGGGGGCCTTCTTCCCAGCATTTT.

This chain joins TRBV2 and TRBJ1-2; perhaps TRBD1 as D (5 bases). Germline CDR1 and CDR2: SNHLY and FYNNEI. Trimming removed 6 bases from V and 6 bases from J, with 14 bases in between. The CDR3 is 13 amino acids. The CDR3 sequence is CASRAGAGHGYTF. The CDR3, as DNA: TGTGCCAGCAGGGCCGGAGCGGGGCATGGCTACACCTTC.

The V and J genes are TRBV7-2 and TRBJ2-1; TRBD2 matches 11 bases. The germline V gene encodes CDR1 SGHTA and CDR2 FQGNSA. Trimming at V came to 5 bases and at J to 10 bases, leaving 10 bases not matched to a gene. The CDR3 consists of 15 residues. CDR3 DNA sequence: TGTGCCAGCAGCACCTCGACTAGCGGGACCTACGAGCAGTTCTTC. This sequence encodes CASSTSTSGTYEQFF. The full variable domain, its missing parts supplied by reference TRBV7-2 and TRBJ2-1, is GAGVSQSPSNKVTEKGKDVELRCDPISGHTALYWYRQSLGQGLEFLIYFQGNSAPDKSGLPSDRFSAERTGGSVSTLTIQRTQQEDSAVYLCASSTSTSGTYEQFFGPGTRLTVL.

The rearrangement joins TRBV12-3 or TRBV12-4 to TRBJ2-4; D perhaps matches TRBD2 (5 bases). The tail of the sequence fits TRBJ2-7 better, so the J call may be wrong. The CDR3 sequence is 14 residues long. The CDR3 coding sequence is TGTGCCAGCACTACCGGGGTATTGTCTAACGAGCAGTACTTC. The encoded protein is CASTTGVLSNEQYF.

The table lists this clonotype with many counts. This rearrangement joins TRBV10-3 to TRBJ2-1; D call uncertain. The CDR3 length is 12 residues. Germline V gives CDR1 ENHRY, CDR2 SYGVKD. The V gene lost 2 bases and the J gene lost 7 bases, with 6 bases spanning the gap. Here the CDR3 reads CAISEGPNEQFF. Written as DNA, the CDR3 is TGTGCCATCAGTGAGGGACCGAATGAGCAGTTCTTC.

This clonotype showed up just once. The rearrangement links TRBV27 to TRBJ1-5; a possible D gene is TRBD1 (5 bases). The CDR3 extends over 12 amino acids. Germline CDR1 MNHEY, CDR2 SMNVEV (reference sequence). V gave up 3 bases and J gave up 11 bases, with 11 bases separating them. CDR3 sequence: CASSFEGKAQHF. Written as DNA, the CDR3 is TGTGCCAGCAGTTTTGAGGGGAAGGCCCAGCATTTT.

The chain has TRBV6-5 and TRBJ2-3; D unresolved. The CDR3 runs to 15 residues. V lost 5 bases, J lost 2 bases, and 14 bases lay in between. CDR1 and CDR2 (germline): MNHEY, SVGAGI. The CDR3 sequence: CASSPVIQPTDTQYF. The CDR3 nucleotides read TGTGCCAGCAGTCCTGTGATTCAGCCCACAGATACGCAGTATTTT.

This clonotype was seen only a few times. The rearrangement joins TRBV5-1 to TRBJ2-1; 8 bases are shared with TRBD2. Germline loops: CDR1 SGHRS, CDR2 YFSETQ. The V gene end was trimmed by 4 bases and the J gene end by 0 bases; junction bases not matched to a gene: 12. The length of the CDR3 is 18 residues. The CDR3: CASSRGGSGVNSYNEQFF. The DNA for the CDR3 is TGCGCCAGCAGCCGCGGGGGTAGCGGGGTCAACTCCTACAATGAGCAGTTCTTC. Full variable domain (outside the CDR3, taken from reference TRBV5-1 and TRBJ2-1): KAGVTQTPRYLIKTRGQQVTLSCSPISGHRSVSWYQQTPGQGLQFLFEYFSETQRNKGNFPGRFSGRQFSNSRSEMNVSTLELGDSALYLCASSRGGSGVNSYNEQFFGPGTRLTVL.

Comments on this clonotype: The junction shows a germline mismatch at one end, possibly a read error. CDR3 loop: CASSATVQTRYF. DNA for the CDR3: TGTGCCAGCAGTGCAACGGTCCAGACCCGGTACTTC. The J gene is TRBJ2-5, the V gene TRBV12-3 or TRBV12-4, with D unresolved. The CDR3 spans 12 residues.

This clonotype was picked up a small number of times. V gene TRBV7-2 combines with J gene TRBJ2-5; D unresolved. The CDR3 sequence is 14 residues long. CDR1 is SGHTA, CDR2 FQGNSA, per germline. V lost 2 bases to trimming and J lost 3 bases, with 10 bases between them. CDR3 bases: TGTGCCAGCAGCTTAATGGGTAGCAAAGAGACCCAGTACTTC. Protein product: CASSLMGSKETQYF.

The CDR3 here is CASSYSGGDVYEQYF. The DNA for the CDR3 is TGTGCCAGCAGTTACTCCGGGGGCGACGTGTACGAGCAGTACTTC. This chain links TRBV6-5 with TRBJ2-7; either TRBD1 or TRBD2 may supply D (6 bases each). The CDR3 covers 15 residues. Germline V gives CDR1 MNHEY, CDR2 SVGAGI. V dropped 0 bases and J dropped 4 bases, with 13 bases sitting between them.

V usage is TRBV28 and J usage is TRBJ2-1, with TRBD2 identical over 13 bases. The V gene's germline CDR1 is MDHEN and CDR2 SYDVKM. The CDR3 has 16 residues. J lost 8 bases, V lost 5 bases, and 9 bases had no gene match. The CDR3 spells CASSPLAGGPMDEQFF. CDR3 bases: TGTGCCAGCAGTCCACTAGCGGGGGGGCCAATGGATGAGCAGTTCTTC.

The CDR3 region is CASSHSISKNIQYF. Here the CDR3 DNA reads TGTGCCAGCAGCCATTCTATTTCGAAAAACATTCAGTACTTC. The rearrangement joins TRBV11-1 to TRBJ2-4; D gene unclear. The V gene's germline CDR1 is SGHAT and CDR2 FQDESV (reference sequence). This CDR3 region has 14 residues. V gave up 5 bases and J gave up 4 bases, with 12 bases separating them.

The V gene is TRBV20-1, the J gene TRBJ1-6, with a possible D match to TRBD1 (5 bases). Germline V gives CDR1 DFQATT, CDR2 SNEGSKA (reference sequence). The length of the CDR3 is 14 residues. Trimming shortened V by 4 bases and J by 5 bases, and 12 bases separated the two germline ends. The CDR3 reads CSATAGYDNSPLHF. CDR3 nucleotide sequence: TGCAGTGCTACAGCAGGGTACGATAATTCACCCCTCCACTTT.

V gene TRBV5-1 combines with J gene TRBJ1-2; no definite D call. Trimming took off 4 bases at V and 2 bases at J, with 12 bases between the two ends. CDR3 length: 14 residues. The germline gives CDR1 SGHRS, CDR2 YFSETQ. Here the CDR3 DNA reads TGCGCCAGCAGCAGTACAGACGCGAACTATGGCTACACCTTC. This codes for CASSSTDANYGYTF.

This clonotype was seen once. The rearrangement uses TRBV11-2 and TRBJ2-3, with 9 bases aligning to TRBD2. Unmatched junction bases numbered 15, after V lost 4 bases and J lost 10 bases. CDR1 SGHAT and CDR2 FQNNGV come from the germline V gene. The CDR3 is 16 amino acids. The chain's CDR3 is CASSWGGGGSPDAQYF. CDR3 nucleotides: TGTGCCAGCAGCTGGGGCGGGGGGGGATCTCCGGATGCGCAGTATTTT.